This T cell receptor (beta chain) stems from a study of cytomegalovirus exposure and HLA in healthy donors. Donors had nominal health at sampling but likely had unrecorded immune exposures. Looked up from germline, CDR1 is MGHRA and CDR2 is YSYEKL. CDR3 size: 15 residues. V lost 4 bases and J 0 bases, leaving 9 bases between the germline ends. In the PCR, 60 Vbeta and 13 Jbeta primers were used. Sequencing was performed with immunoSEQ multiplex PCR; in TCRdb, only in-frame clones are kept and a portion is missing. The sample lists under 250,000 clones, 75% to 85% occurring once. The genes are TRBV4-1 and TRBJ2-2, with D possibly TRBD1 on 5 matching bases. This TCR was sampled from a woman in her fifties or sixties in good health and CMV-seronegative. The sample consisted of PBMCs. CDR3: CASSLGRANTGELFF. CDR3 nucleotide sequence: TGCGCCAGCAGCCTCGGCAGGGCGAACACCGGGGAGCTGTTTTTT.